The 12 T cell receptor beta chains given below trace back to one sample, sequenced in a study of vaccination effects on CD4 cells after COVID-19. Within the ViraFEST assay, antigen-specific CD4+ T cells underwent expansion with viral peptide pools prior to sequencing. Cultured cells yielded isolated CD4+ T cells after roughly 11 days. Sequencing was performed with immunoSEQ multiplex PCR; in TCRdb, only in-frame clones are kept and a portion is missing. The data contain about 60,000 clones, roughly 76% of them seen just once; the ten biggest clones take up less than 3%. Antigens for these TCRs are unknown. Specimen: CD4+ T cells from PBMCs cultured with HCoV-229E spike peptides, collected before COVID-19 vaccination. All receptors come from a human donor who received a COVID-19 vaccine.

The rearrangement links TRBV30 to TRBJ1-6, with D perhaps matching TRBD1 (6 bases). Looked up from germline, CDR1 is GTSNPN and CDR2 is SVGIG (reference sequence). With 2 bases removed from V and 11 bases from J, the gap between germline ends came to 13 bases. The CDR3 is 13 residues long. CDR3 sequence reads: CAWSLQGWAPLHF. As DNA, the CDR3 is TGTGCCTGGAGTTTGCAGGGGTGGGCACCCCTCCACTTT.

The chain combines TRBV5-1 with TRBJ2-2; 8 bases line up with TRBD2. After removal of 4 bases from V and 0 bases from J, the junction contained 5 bases not matched to a gene. Germline V CDR1 and CDR2: SGHRS, YFSETQ. The CDR3 spans 16 residues. The CDR3 loop reads CASSRGAGANTGELFF. The CDR3 DNA follows: TGCGCCAGCAGCCGAGGAGCGGGGGCGAACACCGGGGAGCTGTTTTTT.

This CDR3 is CATSGRDNQPQHF. CDR3 nucleotide sequence: TGTGCCACCAGTGGCCGGGACAATCAGCCCCAGCATTTT. This sequence joins TRBV24-1 and TRBJ1-5; no clear D gene. The V and J ends lost 5 bases and 3 bases respectively, with 7 bases between them. CDR1 is KGHDR, CDR2 SFDVKD, per germline. This CDR3 has 13 residues.

The chain combines TRBV12-5 with TRBJ2-5; 8 nucleotides agree with TRBD2. This CDR3 has 14 residues. Per the germline V gene, CDR1 is LGHNT and CDR2 is FRNRAP. Unmatched junction bases numbered 5, after V lost 5 bases and J lost 3 bases. This CDR3 reads CASGTGLAEETQYF. The CDR3 DNA reads as TGTGCTAGTGGTACCGGACTAGCAGAAGAGACCCAGTACTTC.

This sequence joins TRBV12-3 or TRBV12-4 and TRBJ1-5; D is uncertain. The CDR3 loop spans 11 amino acids. V lost 5 bases to trimming and J lost 5 bases, with 4 bases between them. CDR3 region: CASSIDQPQHF. Here the CDR3 DNA reads TGTGCCAGCAGTATAGATCAGCCCCAGCATTTT.

The chain uses TRBV6-2 or TRBV6-3 and TRBJ2-2, with a weak D call TRBD2 (5 bases). V dropped 2 bases and J dropped 6 bases, with 10 bases sitting between them. This CDR3 spans 14 amino acids. CDR1 and CDR2 from the germline V gene are MNHEY and SVGEGT. The CDR3 spells CASSYAGLAGELFF. CDR3 sequence (DNA): TGTGCCAGCAGTTACGCGGGTTTAGCCGGGGAGCTGTTTTTT.

This clone appeared a few times. The chain uses TRBV4-1 and TRBJ1-1; D may be TRBD1 (5 bases). The V gene's germline CDR1 is MGHRA and CDR2 YSYEKL. Deletions cut 0 bases from V and 1 base from J, with 12 bases between. The CDR3 spans 16 residues. The CDR3 nucleotides read TGCGCCAGCAGCCAAGAGAGGGGAGTGGCGAACACTGAAGCTTTCTTT. Translated, it gives CASSQERGVANTEAFF.

This rearrangement joins TRBV19 to TRBJ1-1; 7 bases align to TRBD1. The V gene end was trimmed by 4 bases and the J gene end by 4 bases; junction bases not matched to a gene: 3. The CDR3 runs to 13 residues. CDR1 and CDR2 (germline): LNHDA, SQIVND (reference sequence). The CDR3: CASSTAGGTEAFF. The CDR3 DNA sequence: TGTGCCAGTAGTACCGCAGGGGGCACTGAAGCTTTCTTT.

The chain combines TRBV14 with TRBJ1-1; maybe TRBD1 (6 bases). In germline, CDR1 is SGHDN, CDR2 FVKESK. This CDR3 contains 13 residues. V was clipped by 4 bases and J by 11 bases, with 17 bases between them. The CDR3 region has the DNA TGTGCCAGCAGCCGTACCCAGGGGACTGGGGCTTTCTTT. It is translated as CASSRTQGTGAFF. The full variable domain, completed using reference TRBV14 and TRBJ1-1, is EAGVTQFPSHSVIEKGQTVTLRCDPISGHDNLYWYRRVMGKEIKFLLHFVKESKQDESGMPNNRFLAERTGGTYSTLKVQPAELEDSGVYFCASSRTQGTGAFFGQGTRLTVV.

V gene TRBV27 combines with J gene TRBJ2-5; TRBD2 is a possible D gene (6 bases). Germline V CDR1 and CDR2: MNHEY, SMNVEV (reference sequence). V was trimmed by 5 bases and J by 4 bases, leaving 17 bases between them. The CDR3 sequence is 15 residues long. The CDR3 bases are TGTGCCAGCAGTCTAGCGAACTCCGGGGTAGAGACCCAGTACTTC. This codes for CASSLANSGVETQYF.

This chain uses TRBV6-2 or TRBV6-3 with TRBJ2-5; unclear D gene. Germline assignment: CDR1 MNHEY and CDR2 SVGEGT. Trimming removed 0 bases from V and 4 bases from J, with 15 bases in between. The CDR3 totals 16 residues. In DNA, the CDR3 is TGTGCCAGCAGTTACTCGAGGTTCAGAGGACCAGAGACCCAGTACTTC. It yields the protein CASSYSRFRGPETQYF.

V and J are TRBV19 and TRBJ1-2; 12 bases are a match to TRBD1. V trimming: 6 bases; J trimming: 4 bases; junction bases outside the gene matches: 9. This CDR3 comprises 16 residues. Looked up from germline, CDR1 is LNHDA and CDR2 is SQIVND (reference sequence). CDR3 in amino acids: CASSRDRGRSSYGYTF. CDR3 DNA sequence: TGTGCCAGTAGCCGGGACAGGGGGCGAAGCTCCTATGGCTACACCTTC.